This section outlines one T cell receptor beta chain sequence together with its context. Its antigen is unidentified. Reliance was placed on clinical symptoms, serum thyroxine, TRAb, thyroid ultrasound and orbital computed tomography for diagnosis. PBMCs stemmed from around 10 ml of fresh peripheral blood. Looked up from germline, CDR1 is ENHRY and CDR2 is SYGVKD. Trimming removed 6 bases from V and 0 bases from J, with 21 bases in between. CDR3 length: 18 residues. The sequenced template was RNA, covering the TCR beta CDR3 region. Second-round multiplex PCR came after a first-round RT-PCR that employed HTBI primers. Each CDR3 protein is one row after TCRdb ran MiXCR on the multiplex PCR reads. The sample lists around 670,000 distinct CDR3 sequences; around 40% were seen once. These data come from a study of Graves' ophthalmopathy and Graves' hyperthyroidism. For the study at large: Sampling took place at initial diagnosis, with peripheral blood obtained before any treatment.

Points from the study as a whole: Both an approximately 68% sensitivity and an approximately 72% specificity characterized the model's predictions of ophthalmopathy progression.

The chain links TRBV10-3 to TRBJ1-5; a weak D match, TRBD1 (5 bases). Sequencing used peripheral blood. This sequence originates from an adult man with Graves' ophthalmopathy. The CDR3 DNA reads as TGTGCCATCAGCCTCGGGACCGTACAGGCTTATAGCAATCAGCCCCAGCATTTT. It is translated as CAISLGTVQAYSNQPQHF.